A single sample is the source of the 25 T cell receptor beta chains below, sequenced in a study of PD-L1 blockade in urothelial cancer. Sequencing used immunoSEQ multiplex PCR; TCRdb keeps in-frame clones, though not all of them. Of 60,000 to 85,000 clones in the sample, about nine tenths were seen once. Sample: PBMCs, taken around atezolizumab (anti-PD-L1) treatment. The receptors originated from a woman between 65 and 79 years old with urothelial cancer.

J is TRBJ1-5 and V is TRBV19; TRBD1 agrees at 7 bases. V was clipped by 5 bases and J by 6 bases; unmatched bases: 10. Germline V gene sequence: CDR1 LNHDA, CDR2 SQIVND (reference sequence). The CDR3 is made up of 15 amino acids. The CDR3 sequence: CASSPSRQGSQPQHF. CDR3 coding DNA: TGTGCCAGTAGTCCCAGCCGACAGGGTAGTCAGCCCCAGCATTTT.

V usage is TRBV5-1 and J usage is TRBJ2-3, with 13 nucleotides matching TRBD2. The germline V gene has CDR1 SGHRS and CDR2 YFSETQ. Trimming at V came to 5 bases and at J to 4 bases, leaving 1 base not matched to a gene. The CDR3 runs to 14 residues. The CDR3 coding sequence is TGCGCCAGCAGACTAGCGGGGGGGCCAGATACGCAGTATTTT. Its protein product is CASRLAGGPDTQYF.

The chain carries TRBV28 and TRBJ2-3, with D perhaps matching TRBD2 (7 bases). CDR1 and CDR2 from the germline V gene are MDHEN and SYDVKM. The CDR3 is 16 amino acids. V gave up 4 bases and J gave up 2 bases, with 16 bases separating them. CDR3 in DNA: TGTGCCAGCAGTTCTCCCAGGGGAGGGCACACAGATACGCAGTATTTT. Residues: CASSSPRGGHTDTQYF.

The genes are TRBV19 and TRBJ1-2; TRBD1 matches at 10 bases. Germline CDR1 is LNHDA and CDR2 is SQIVND (reference sequence). With V trimmed by 3 bases and J by 5 bases, 18 bases remained unmatched. The CDR3 contains 19 residues. In DNA, the CDR3 is TGTGCCAGTAGTATGTCTTCCTACCCGGCTGCGGGACAGGGGTATGGCTACACCTTC. Its protein is CASSMSSYPAAGQGYGYTF.

The chain joins TRBV2 to TRBJ2-7; D possibly corresponds to TRBD2 (5 bases). Trimming removed 6 bases from V and 2 bases from J, with 11 bases in between. Germline values: CDR1 SNHLY, CDR2 FYNNEI. The CDR3 runs to 13 residues. This CDR3 is CASRGSGPYEQYF. CDR3 coding DNA: TGTGCCAGCAGGGGAAGCGGACCCTACGAGCAGTACTTC.

This clone occurred a few times. V is TRBV2 and J is TRBJ2-2, with D tentatively TRBD1 (6 bases). CDR3 length equals 14 residues. Germline assignment: CDR1 SNHLY and CDR2 FYNNEI. V gave up 7 bases and J gave up 2 bases, with 11 bases separating them. CDR3 sequence reads: CASKEGGNTGELFF. Here the CDR3 DNA reads TGTGCCAGCAAAGAAGGGGGTAACACCGGGGAGCTGTTTTTT.

V usage is TRBV6-6 and J usage is TRBJ2-5; 8 positions match TRBD1. The germline V gene encodes CDR1 MNHNY and CDR2 SVGAGI (reference sequence). Trimming removed 2 bases from V and 4 bases from J; junction bases left unmatched: 3. The CDR3 sequence is 14 residues long. CDR3 in DNA: TGTGCCAGCAGTTACCCCGGGACAGGAGAGACCCAGTACTTC. This sequence encodes CASSYPGTGETQYF.

This clone was recorded only once. This chain connects TRBV7-2 to TRBJ2-7; TRBD1 agrees at 12 bases. The V and J ends lost 4 bases and 1 base, in that order; junction bases with no gene match: 2. The CDR3 is made up of 15 amino acids. Per the germline V gene, CDR1 is SGHTA and CDR2 is FQGNSA. The CDR3 reads CASSWGQGASYEQYF. The CDR3 coding sequence is TGTGCCAGCAGCTGGGGACAGGGGGCGTCCTACGAGCAGTACTTC.

V usage is TRBV7-6 and J usage is TRBJ2-7; 10 nucleotides align to TRBD1. V lost 4 bases and J lost 13; bases outside the gene matches: 7. The length of the CDR3 is 12 residues. Germline CDR1 is SGHVS and CDR2 is FNYEAQ. The CDR3 loop is CASSSSGTGAYF. Here the CDR3 DNA reads TGTGCCAGCAGCTCGTCCGGGACAGGGGCATACTTC.

The chain joins TRBV25-1 to TRBJ2-5; 7 nucleotides line up with TRBD2. The CDR3 has 15 residues. Germline V gives CDR1 MGHDK, CDR2 SYGVNS. V lost 1 base and J lost 4; bases outside the gene matches: 6. The CDR3: CASSEFRGGRETQYF. The CDR3 coding sequence is TGTGCCAGCAGTGAATTTCGGGGAGGGCGAGAGACCCAGTACTTC.

This chain uses TRBV2 with TRBJ1-1; a possible D gene is TRBD1 (6 bases). Trimming removed 6 bases from V and 1 base from J, with 15 bases in between. The CDR3 has 15 amino acids. The germline gives CDR1 SNHLY, CDR2 FYNNEI. The CDR3 nucleotides are TGTGCCAGCAGCCCCAGACAGGTAGAGAACACTGAAGCTTTCTTT. It specifies CASSPRQVENTEAFF. The full variable domain, with the rest looked up from reference TRBV2 and TRBJ1-1, is EPEVTQTPSHQVTQMGQEVILRCVPISNHLYFYWYRQILGQKVEFLVSFYNNEISEKSEIFDDQFSVERPDGSNFTLKIRSTKLEDSAMYFCASSPRQVENTEAFFGQGTRLTVV.

The chain has TRBV6-1 and TRBJ1-5, with D possibly TRBD1 on 5 matching bases. The ends were cut back, 5 bases at V and 5 bases at J, with 10 bases in the middle. The germline CDR1 and CDR2 sequences are MNHNS and SASEGT. There are 13 residues in the CDR3. The CDR3 nucleotides read TGTGCCAGCAGTTGGGGGGGGGATCAGCCCCAGCATTTT. This encodes CASSWGGDQPQHF.

The V and J genes are TRBV5-1 and TRBJ2-1; 8 bases fit TRBD2. The CDR3 is 13 residues long. Germline CDR1 SGHRS, CDR2 YFSETQ. Germline trimming cut 4 bases from V and 9 bases from J; bases unmatched to any gene: 6. The CDR3 protein is CASSPGGGLEQFF. In DNA, the CDR3 is TGCGCCAGCAGCCCGGGGGGGGGCCTTGAGCAGTTCTTC. Together with reference TRBV5-1 and TRBJ2-1, the CDR3 gives the full variable domain: KAGVTQTPRYLIKTRGQQVTLSCSPISGHRSVSWYQQTPGQGLQFLFEYFSETQRNKGNFPGRFSGRQFSNSRSEMNVSTLELGDSALYLCASSPGGGLEQFFGPGTRLTVL.

This clone was detected only once. The rearrangement joins TRBV7-2 to TRBJ2-5; 7 bases map to TRBD1. V dropped 2 bases and J dropped 6; count of bases not matched to a gene: 0. Germline CDR1 reads SGHTA; CDR2 reads FQGNSA. The length of the CDR3 is 12 residues. CDR3 sequence reads: CASSLRGQTQYF. The CDR3 coding sequence is TGTGCCAGCAGCTTAAGGGGGCAGACCCAGTACTTC.

The chain has TRBV6-6 and TRBJ1-6; maybe TRBD1 (6 bases). This CDR3 has 15 residues. Germline-derived CDR1 and CDR2 are MNHNY and SVGAGI (reference sequence). V gave up 2 bases and J gave up 5 bases, with 10 bases separating them. CDR3 nucleotides: TGTGCCAGCAGTTACGGCCGACAGGATAATTCACCCCTCCACTTT. Translation: CASSYGRQDNSPLHF.

Only one count was recorded for this clone. J is TRBJ2-2 and V is TRBV5-1; 8 bases line up with TRBD1. The trim removed 3 bases at V and 8 bases at J, leaving 9 bases unmatched. Germline V lookup: CDR1 SGHRS, CDR2 YFSETQ. The CDR3 length is 15 residues. The CDR3 spells CASSWTGMEAGELFF. As DNA, the CDR3 is TGCGCCAGCAGCTGGACAGGGATGGAGGCGGGGGAGCTGTTTTTT. Full variable domain (missing parts from reference TRBV5-1 and TRBJ2-2): KAGVTQTPRYLIKTRGQQVTLSCSPISGHRSVSWYQQTPGQGLQFLFEYFSETQRNKGNFPGRFSGRQFSNSRSEMNVSTLELGDSALYLCASSWTGMEAGELFFGEGSRLTVL.

J is TRBJ1-2 and V is TRBV10-3; D uncertain. This CDR3 spans 13 amino acids. CDR1 and CDR2 from the germline V gene are ENHRY and SYGVKD. The V gene lost 0 bases and the J gene lost 3 bases, with 5 bases spanning the gap. The DNA of the CDR3 is TGTGCCATCAGTGAGTCGCAGGACTATGGCTACACCTTC. It encodes CAISESQDYGYTF.

The chain is built from TRBV30 and TRBJ2-7; D gene unclear. V lost 0 bases, J lost 5 bases, and 5 bases lay in between. Germline CDR1 is GTSNPN and CDR2 is SVGIG (reference sequence). CDR3 length: 11 amino acids. The CDR3 sequence is CAWSVQHEQYF. Here the CDR3 DNA reads TGTGCCTGGAGTGTACAGCACGAGCAGTACTTC.

The chain links TRBV13 to TRBJ2-5; TRBD1 matches at 7 bases. Germline CDR1 PRHDT, CDR2 FYEKMQ (reference sequence). The CDR3 loop spans 14 amino acids. The V and J ends lost 3 bases and 3 bases, in that order; junction bases with no gene match: 4. The CDR3 DNA sequence: TGTGCCAGCAGCTTTAGGGGGACAGAAGAGACCCAGTACTTC. Protein: CASSFRGTEETQYF.

This chain connects TRBV19 to TRBJ1-2, with 10 bases identical to TRBD1. Germline CDR1 is LNHDA and CDR2 is SQIVND (reference sequence). The V gene end was trimmed by 6 bases and the J gene end by 7 bases; junction bases not matched to a gene: 8. The CDR3 has 14 amino acids. CDR3 protein: CASRLRDRGLGYTF. In DNA, the CDR3 is TGTGCCAGTAGACTCCGTGACAGGGGGCTTGGCTACACCTTC. Using reference TRBV19 and TRBJ1-2 for the parts outside the CDR3, the full variable domain is DGGITQSPKYLFRKEGQNVTLSCEQNLNHDAMYWYRQDPGQGLRLIYYSQIVNDFQKGDIAEGYSVSREKKESFPLTVTSAQKNPTAFYLCASRLRDRGLGYTFGSGTRLTVV.

This rearrangement joins TRBV28 to TRBJ2-7; 8 bases agree with TRBD1. This CDR3 is built from 16 residues. With 3 bases clipped from V and 0 bases from J, the junction kept 7 bases outside the gene matches. Germline V gene data show CDR1 as MDHEN and CDR2 as SYDVKM. The CDR3 region has the DNA TGTGCCAGCAGTTTCCCCCCCGGGACAGGCTCCTACGAGCAGTACTTC. It encodes CASSFPPGTGSYEQYF.

This chain connects TRBV5-1 to TRBJ2-1; 11 nucleotides align to TRBD2. The J segment lost 4 bases and the V segment lost 4 bases, leaving 10 bases of the junction unmatched. CDR3 length: 17 residues. Germline V CDR1 and CDR2: SGHRS, YFSETQ. The DNA of the CDR3 is TGCGCCAGCAGCCCGGTCCCCACTAGCGGGGGTTACAATGAGCAGTTCTTC. This translates into CASSPVPTSGGYNEQFF.

The chain is built from TRBV6-6 and TRBJ1-3; TRBD1 matches at 7 bases. Germline assignment: CDR1 MNHNY and CDR2 SVGAGI (reference sequence). V was pared by 5 bases and J by 1 base, with 8 bases of the junction left unmatched. The CDR3 sequence is 16 residues long. The chain's CDR3 is CASSAPGTASGNTIYF. In DNA form, the CDR3 reads TGTGCCAGCAGTGCGCCGGGGACAGCTTCTGGAAACACCATATATTTT.

About this clone: Other DNA sequences in this specimen translate into the identical CDR3. The chain links TRBV7-9 to TRBJ1-1; a possible D gene is TRBD1 (6 bases). CDR3 size: 13 residues. Germline V gene data show CDR1 as SEHNR and CDR2 as FQNEAQ (reference sequence). V was shortened by 4 bases and J by 1 base, with 7 bases between the two germline ends. The CDR3 loop reads CASSSTGNTEAFF. CDR3 DNA sequence: TGTGCCAGCAGCTCGACAGGGAACACTGAAGCTTTCTTT.

The chain combines TRBV27 with TRBJ2-1; D is possibly TRBD2 (5 bases). The V gene lost 2 bases and the J gene lost 10 bases, with 12 bases spanning the gap. The CDR3 has 13 residues. Germline V CDR1 and CDR2: MNHEY, SMNVEV (reference sequence). This CDR3 is CASSLAGSGEQFF. DNA for the CDR3: TGTGCCAGCAGTTTAGCAGGATCGGGGGAGCAGTTCTTC.